Listed below are T cell receptor beta chains from one sample, sequenced in a study of OX40 agonist ivuxolimab in advanced cancers. Assay: immunoSEQ multiplex PCR; the TCRdb copy retains only in-frame clones and omits some. The sample carries roughly 66,000 clones, about four fifths recorded once. Sequences were derived from CD4+ or CD8+ T cells sorted from blood, sampled in a trial of the OX40 agonist ivuxolimab. The receptors derive from an adult with an advanced solid tumor such as melanoma, head and neck, liver or kidney cancer. Both conserved end residues are part of each CDR3. The order of the fields is V gene, D gene, J gene, clone size, CDR3 DNA, CDR3 protein. The D gene is left open where the match is weak. Size is stated for part of the rows, as once, few or many counts, or as a class when the clone is expanded.

TRBV2	-	TRBJ2-2	-	TGTGCCAGCAGTGAATGGGCATCCACCGGGGAGCTGTTTTTT	CASSEWASTGELFF
TRBV7-2	TRBD1	TRBJ1-5	-	TGTGCCAGCAGCTTAGTAAGACAGGGGACCGATAGCAATCAGCCCCAGCATTTT	CASSLVRQGTDSNQPQHF
TRBV5-4	-	TRBJ2-1	once	TGTGCCAGCAGCTTGACGAACAATGAGCAGTTCTTC	CASSLTNNEQFF
TRBV5-1	-	TRBJ2-3	-	TGCGCCAGCAGCTTGGAAGGGTACACAGATACGCAGTATTTT	CASSLEGYTDTQYF
TRBV28	-	TRBJ2-7	-	TGTGCCAGCAGTCCCGATAAGTCCGAGCAGTACTTC	CASSPDKSEQYF
TRBV6-1	-	TRBJ2-7	-	TGTGCCAGCAGTGTAGGGACCCCGGAATACGAGCAGTACTTC	CASSVGTPEYEQYF
TRBV29-1	-	TRBJ2-7	once	TGCAGCGTTGAAGATGGGGGGAGCTCCTACGAGCAGTACTTC	CSVEDGGSSYEQYF
TRBV19	TRBD1	TRBJ2-5	-	TGTGCCAGTAGTACCCGACAGGGGCCGGAACAAGAGACCCAGTACTTC	CASSTRQGPEQETQYF
TRBV6-5	-	TRBJ1-6	-	TGTGCCAGCAGTTACGGGGGCGGTGATTCACCCCTCCACTTT	CASSYGGGDSPLHF
TRBV7-2	-	TRBJ2-2	-	TGTGCCAGCAGCTACGGGACGACGGTTGGCGGGGAGCTGTTTTTT	CASSYGTTVGGELFF